This T cell receptor beta chain is from a study of identical twins' blood T cells. Study-wide context: Roughly six alpha and roughly six beta libraries together yielded tens of millions of reads. Whole-study findings and limits: Twins reportedly had markedly more similar V usage than unrelated donors, even among out-of-frame TCRbeta clonotypes.

In the original workflow: Clonotypes per individual ranged from about 85,000 to nearly 500,000. Using its own MiXCR run on the 5' RACE reads, TCRdb lists one record per CDR3 protein. The V and J calls come from TCRdb's annotation, not from the publication. Here the sample spans 300,000 to 450,000 distinct CDR3 sequences, approximately 30% being singletons. This clonotype occurred a few times. Its matching antigen is unknown. Sample: PBMCs. The TCR was taken from a woman aged 18-55 years in good health.

CDR3 residues: CSASLTGMEQFF. The CDR3 DNA sequence: TGCAGTGCTAGTCTTACCGGGATGGAGCAGTTCTTC. The chain is built from TRBV20-1 and TRBJ2-1; tentative D call: TRBD2 (5 bases). Germline values: CDR1 DFQATT, CDR2 SNEGSKA (reference sequence). The CDR3 contains 12 residues. Trimming took off 3 bases at V and 10 bases at J, with 13 bases between the two ends.